This is a list of T cell receptor beta chains from one sample in a study of T-cell reconstitution after alpha-beta-depleted transplantation in children. TCRdb re-called the PCR reads with MiXCR, one entry per CDR3 protein. The sample shows about a million distinct CDR3 sequences, about 29% of them seen only once. The source was PBMCs, mostly from graft donor cells, collected 360 days after TCRalphabeta/CD19-depleted stem cell transplant. The receptors were sampled from a boy in the first two years of life who had a stem cell transplant for SCID, so the T cells may come from the graft donor. Each CDR3 is given with its conserved first and last residue. Each record gives: J gene, clone size, V gene, CDR3 protein. Rows may omit the clone size; those that give it use once, few, many or a size class.

>TRBJ2-3|once|TRBV11-2
CASSATLLAGVRYF
>TRBJ2-3|few|TRBV29-1
CSVEAREGLAGGGALVGTQYF
>TRBJ2-7|few|TRBV5-1
CASSLALEGGRYEQYF
>TRBJ2-1|.|TRBV4-2
CASSQETGVLYNEQFF
>TRBJ2-1|few|TRBV12-3/TRBV12-4
CASSFKRPSYNEQFF
>TRBJ2-1|.|TRBV5-1
CASSWTWELNEQFF
>TRBJ2-2|.|TRBV24-1
CATSDPGSNTGELFF
>TRBJ1-1|.|TRBV30
CARRTLGASTEAFF
>TRBJ1-4|few|TRBV5-1
CASSGGRGGNEKLFF
>TRBJ2-5|few|TRBV27
CASSLFPPDRVAREETQYF
>TRBJ2-1|few|TRBV15
CATSRGHRGRLVYNEQFF
>TRBJ2-7|few|TRBV30
CAWSVLYEQYF
>TRBJ2-5|few|TRBV15
CATSRDMPGRYRQETQYF
>TRBJ1-1|.|TRBV9
CASSPQTVNTEAFF
>TRBJ2-7|.|TRBV2
CASRAFYEQYF
>TRBJ2-1|.|TRBV20-1
CSARELNEQFF
>TRBJ2-5|.|TRBV6-2/TRBV6-3
CASRSYVGGSGGAQETQYF
>TRBJ1-5|few|TRBV6-1
CASRPRVLLQPQHF
>TRBJ2-3|.|TRBV7-8
CASSLGTRRAGFRDTQYF
>TRBJ1-4|.|TRBV5-1
CASRPEGRIEKLFF
>TRBJ1-1|.|TRBV4-2
CASSQQTVAEAFF
>TRBJ2-5|few|TRBV7-2
CASSLYMDQETQYF
>TRBJ1-1|.|TRBV5-1
CASSPSIRNTEAFF
>TRBJ2-7|few|TRBV5-1
CASSLSYLRGGFHEQYF
>TRBJ1-1|.|TRBV12-3/TRBV12-4
CASSLNPGTGQNTEAFF
>TRBJ2-7|many|TRBV7-2
CASSSTRTGREGQYF
>TRBJ2-2|.|TRBV6-2/TRBV6-3
CASTSLPTGELFF
>TRBJ2-3|.|TRBV6-5
CASSYYSTQYF
>TRBJ2-5|.|TRBV3-1
CASSRKAETQYF
>TRBJ2-3|.|TRBV6-1
CASTYGGGKTRGTDTQYF
>TRBJ1-2|.|TRBV12-3/TRBV12-4
CASSLNGGPYGYTF
>TRBJ1-2|few|TRBV6-1
CASSPSGGSGYGYTF
>TRBJ2-4|.|TRBV4-2
CASSQTGTAKNIQYF
>TRBJ1-5|few|TRBV6-1
CASSRYYSNQPQHF
>TRBJ1-4|.|TRBV7-2
CASSDVGQGLSTNEKLFF
>TRBJ1-2|few|TRBV6-5
CASSYSGTNYGYTF
>TRBJ1-5|.|TRBV2
CASSPNPGGEMQSNQPQHF
>TRBJ2-1|few|TRBV20-1
CSAQPTSGAPYNEQFF
>TRBJ2-2|.|TRBV12-3/TRBV12-4
CASSLGRYNTGELFF
>TRBJ1-5|few|TRBV12-3/TRBV12-4
CASSVGQNQPQHF
>TRBJ1-1|.|TRBV19
CASVTGGWYTEAFF
>TRBJ2-1|.|TRBV12-3/TRBV12-4
CASSPRPREGNEQFF
>TRBJ2-3|.|TRBV15
CATRVGGYSTDTQYF
>TRBJ1-2|few|TRBV9
CASSAPQPLYGYTF
>TRBJ2-7|.|TRBV6-1
CASGDTYEQYF
>TRBJ2-7|.|TRBV20-1
CSALGSDNEQYF
>TRBJ2-5|few|TRBV3-1
CARPSGVRKETQYF
>TRBJ2-3|.|TRBV7-2
CASSTQTGWPDTQYF